This T cell receptor (beta chain) was captured in a study of T cell repertoires in aging, cancer and after chemotherapy. Germline V CDR1 and CDR2: LNHDA, SQIVND (reference sequence). V was pared by 7 bases and J by 1 base, with 6 bases of the junction left unmatched. This CDR3 contains 15 residues. TRB rearrangements spanning V, D and J were amplified using mixed TRB-A/B primers. TCRdb called the multiplex PCR reads again in MiXCR, with one record for every CDR3 protein. This table has approximately 20,000 distinct CDR3 sequences, roughly 37% appearing once. The template was genomic DNA from peripheral blood, not RNA.

Sequencing was done on a sample of blood. This TCR was sampled from a human donor with a solid tumor. This sequence joins TRBV19 and TRBJ2-3, with 9 positions matching TRBD2. The CDR3 here is CASTMKRGGTDTQYF. The CDR3 bases are TGTGCCAGTACGATGAAGCGGGGGGGCACAGATACGCAGTATTTT.